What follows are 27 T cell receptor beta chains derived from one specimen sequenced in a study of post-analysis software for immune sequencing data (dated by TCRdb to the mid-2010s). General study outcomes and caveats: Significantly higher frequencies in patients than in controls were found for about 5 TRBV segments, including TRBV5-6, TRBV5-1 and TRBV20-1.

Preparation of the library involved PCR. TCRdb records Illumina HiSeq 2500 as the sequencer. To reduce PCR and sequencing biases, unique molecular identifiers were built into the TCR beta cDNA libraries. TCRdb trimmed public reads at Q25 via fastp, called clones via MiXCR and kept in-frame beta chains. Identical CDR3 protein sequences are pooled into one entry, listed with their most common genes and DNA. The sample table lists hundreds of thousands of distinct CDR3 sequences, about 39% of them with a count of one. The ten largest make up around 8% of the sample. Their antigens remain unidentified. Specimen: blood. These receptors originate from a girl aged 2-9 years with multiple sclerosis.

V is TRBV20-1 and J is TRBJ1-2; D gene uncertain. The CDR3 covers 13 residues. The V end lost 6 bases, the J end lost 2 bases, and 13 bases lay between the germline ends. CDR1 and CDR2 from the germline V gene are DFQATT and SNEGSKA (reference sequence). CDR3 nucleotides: TGCAGTGCGAGGGCGCCTCTGAACTATGGCTACACCTTC. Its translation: CSARAPLNYGYTF.

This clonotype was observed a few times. The CDR3 sequence: CAISDASGWVADQPQHF. The DNA for the CDR3 is TGTGCCATCAGTGATGCCTCAGGGTGGGTAGCCGATCAGCCCCAGCATTTT. The chain employs TRBV10-3 and TRBJ1-5; TRBD1 is a possible D gene (5 bases). The CDR3 spans 17 residues. CDR1 is ENHRY and CDR2 is SYGVKD in the germline V gene. The V end lost 3 bases, the J end lost 5 bases, and 20 bases lay between the germline ends.

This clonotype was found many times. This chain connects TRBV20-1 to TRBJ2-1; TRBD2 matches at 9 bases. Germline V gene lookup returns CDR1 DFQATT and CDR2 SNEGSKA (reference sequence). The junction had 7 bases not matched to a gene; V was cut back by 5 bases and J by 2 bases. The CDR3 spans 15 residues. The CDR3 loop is CSALTAGGPYNEQFF. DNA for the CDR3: TGCAGTGCTCTGACAGCGGGGGGACCCTACAATGAGCAGTTCTTC.

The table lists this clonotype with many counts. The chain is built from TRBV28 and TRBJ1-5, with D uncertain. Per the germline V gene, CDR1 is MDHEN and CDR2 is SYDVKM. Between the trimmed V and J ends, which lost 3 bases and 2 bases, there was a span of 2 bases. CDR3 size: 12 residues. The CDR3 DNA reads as TGTGCCAGCAGTTTGGGCAATCAGCCCCAGCATTTT. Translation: CASSLGNQPQHF. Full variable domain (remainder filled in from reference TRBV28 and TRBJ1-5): DVKVTQSSRYLVKRTGEKVFLECVQDMDHENMFWYRQDPGLGLRLIYFSYDVKMKEKGDIPEGYSVSREKKERFSLILESASTNQTSMYLCASSLGNQPQHFGDGTRLSIL.

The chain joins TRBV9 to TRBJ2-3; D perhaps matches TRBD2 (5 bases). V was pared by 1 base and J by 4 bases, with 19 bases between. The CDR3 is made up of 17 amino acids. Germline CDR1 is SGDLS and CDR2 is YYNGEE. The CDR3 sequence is CASSVLGPGMGADTQYF. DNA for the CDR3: TGTGCCAGCAGCGTACTAGGCCCAGGAATGGGAGCAGATACGCAGTATTTT.

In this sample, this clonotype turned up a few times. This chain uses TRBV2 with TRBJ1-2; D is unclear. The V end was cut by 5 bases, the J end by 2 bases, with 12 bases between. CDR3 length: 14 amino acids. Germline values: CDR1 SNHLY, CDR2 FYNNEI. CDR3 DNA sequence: TGTGCCAGCAGTAAGGACGGACGAAACTATGGCTACACCTTC. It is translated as CASSKDGRNYGYTF.

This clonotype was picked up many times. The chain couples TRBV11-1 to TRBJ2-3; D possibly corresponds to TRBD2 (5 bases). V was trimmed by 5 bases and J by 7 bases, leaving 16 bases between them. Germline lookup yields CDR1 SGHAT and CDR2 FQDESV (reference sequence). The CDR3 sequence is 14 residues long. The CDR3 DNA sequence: TGTGCCAGCAGCCGAGGGCGAGGAGCATATACGCAGTATTTT. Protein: CASSRGRGAYTQYF. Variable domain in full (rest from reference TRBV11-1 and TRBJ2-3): EAEVAQSPRYKITEKSQAVAFWCDPISGHATLYWYRQILGQGPELLVQFQDESVVDDSQLPKDRFSAERLKGVDSTLKIQPAELGDSAMYLCASSRGRGAYTQYFGPGTRLTVL.

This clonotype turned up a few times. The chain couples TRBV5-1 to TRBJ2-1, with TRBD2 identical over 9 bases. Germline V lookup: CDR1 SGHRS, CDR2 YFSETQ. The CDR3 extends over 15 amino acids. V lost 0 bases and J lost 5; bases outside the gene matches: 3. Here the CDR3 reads CASSLGSSGNNEQFF. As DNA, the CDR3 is TGCGCCAGCAGCTTGGGGTCTAGCGGGAACAATGAGCAGTTCTTC.

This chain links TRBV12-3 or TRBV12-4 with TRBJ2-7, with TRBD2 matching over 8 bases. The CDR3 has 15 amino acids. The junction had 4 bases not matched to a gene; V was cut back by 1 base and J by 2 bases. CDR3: CASSLGAGDPYEQYF. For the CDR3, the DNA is TGTGCCAGCAGTTTAGGAGCGGGGGATCCCTACGAGCAGTACTTC.

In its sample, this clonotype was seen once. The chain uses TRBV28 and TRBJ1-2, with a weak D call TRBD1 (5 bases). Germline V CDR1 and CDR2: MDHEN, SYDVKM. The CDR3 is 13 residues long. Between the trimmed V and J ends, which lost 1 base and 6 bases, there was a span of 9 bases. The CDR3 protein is CASSLYWGNGYTF. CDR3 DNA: TGTGCCAGCAGTTTATACTGGGGGAATGGCTACACCTTC.

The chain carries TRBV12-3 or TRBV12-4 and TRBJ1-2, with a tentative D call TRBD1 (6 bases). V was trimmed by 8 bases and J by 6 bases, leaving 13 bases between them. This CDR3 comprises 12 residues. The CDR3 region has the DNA TGTGCCAGCCTCGGGACATTAAATGGCTACACCTTC. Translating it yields CASLGTLNGYTF.

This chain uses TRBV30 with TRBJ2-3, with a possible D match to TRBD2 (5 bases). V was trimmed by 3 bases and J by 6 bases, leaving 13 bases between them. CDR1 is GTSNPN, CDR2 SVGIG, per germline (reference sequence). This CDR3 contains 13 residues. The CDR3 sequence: CAWSGLLGDTQYF. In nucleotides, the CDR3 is TGTGCCTGGAGCGGACTTCTAGGGGATACGCAGTATTTT.

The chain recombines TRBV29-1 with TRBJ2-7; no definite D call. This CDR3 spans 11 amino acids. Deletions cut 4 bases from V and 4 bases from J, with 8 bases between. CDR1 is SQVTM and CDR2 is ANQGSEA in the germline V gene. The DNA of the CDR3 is TGCAGCGTTGGACGACGGTACGAGCAGTACTTC. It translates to CSVGRRYEQYF.

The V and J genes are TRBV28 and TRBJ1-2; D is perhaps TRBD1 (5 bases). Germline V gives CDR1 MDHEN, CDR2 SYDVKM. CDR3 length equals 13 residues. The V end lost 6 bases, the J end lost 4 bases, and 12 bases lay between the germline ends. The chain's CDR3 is CASSPTGTYGYTF. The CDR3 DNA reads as TGTGCCAGCAGCCCAACGGGGACCTATGGCTACACCTTC.

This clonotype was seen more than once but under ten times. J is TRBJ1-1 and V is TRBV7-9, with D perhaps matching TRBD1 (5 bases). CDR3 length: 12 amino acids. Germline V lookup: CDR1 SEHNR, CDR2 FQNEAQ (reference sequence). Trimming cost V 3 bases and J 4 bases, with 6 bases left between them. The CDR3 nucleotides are TGTGCCAGCAGCTTCAGGGTCACTGAAGCTTTCTTT. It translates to CASSFRVTEAFF.

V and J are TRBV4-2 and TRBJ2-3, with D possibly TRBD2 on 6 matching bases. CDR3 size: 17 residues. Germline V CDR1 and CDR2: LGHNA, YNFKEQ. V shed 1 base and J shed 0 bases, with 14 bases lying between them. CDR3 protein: CASSQVPTRGSTDTQYF. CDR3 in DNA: TGTGCCAGCAGCCAAGTTCCGACTAGAGGTAGCACAGATACGCAGTATTTT.

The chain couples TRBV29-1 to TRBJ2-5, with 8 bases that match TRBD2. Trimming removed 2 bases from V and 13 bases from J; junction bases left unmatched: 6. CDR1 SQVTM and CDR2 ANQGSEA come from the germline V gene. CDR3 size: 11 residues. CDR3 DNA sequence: TGCAGCGTTGAAAAAGCGGGAGAAGTGTACTTC. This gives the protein CSVEKAGEVYF.

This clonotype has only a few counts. The chain's CDR3 is CASSQYPGQNYEQYF. CDR3 coding DNA: TGCGCCAGCAGCCAGTACCCGGGACAGAACTACGAGCAGTACTTC. The rearrangement links TRBV4-1 to TRBJ2-7; 7 nucleotides align to TRBD1. In germline, CDR1 is MGHRA, CDR2 YSYEKL. J lost 3 bases, V lost 3 bases, and 8 bases had no gene match. This CDR3 is 15 amino acids long.

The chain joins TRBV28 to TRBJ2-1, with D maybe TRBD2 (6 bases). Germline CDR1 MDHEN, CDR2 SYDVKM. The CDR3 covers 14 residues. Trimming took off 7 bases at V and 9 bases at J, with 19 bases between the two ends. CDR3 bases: TGTGCCAGCAAGTATGGCGGGGAGGCCGTTGAGCAGTTCTTC. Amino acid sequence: CASKYGGEAVEQFF.

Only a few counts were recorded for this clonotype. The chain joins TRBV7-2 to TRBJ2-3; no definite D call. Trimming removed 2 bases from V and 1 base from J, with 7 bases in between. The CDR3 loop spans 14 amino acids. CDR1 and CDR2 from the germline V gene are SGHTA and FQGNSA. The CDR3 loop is CASSLSTRTDTQYF. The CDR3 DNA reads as TGTGCCAGCAGCTTATCTACTCGCACAGATACGCAGTATTTT.

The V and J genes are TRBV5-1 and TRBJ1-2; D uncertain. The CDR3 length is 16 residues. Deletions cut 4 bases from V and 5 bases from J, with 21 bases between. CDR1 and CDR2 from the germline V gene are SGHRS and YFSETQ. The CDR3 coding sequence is TGCGCCAGCAGCCCCTCGATTGGAACGCCAGGTTATGGCTACACCTTC. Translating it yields CASSPSIGTPGYGYTF.

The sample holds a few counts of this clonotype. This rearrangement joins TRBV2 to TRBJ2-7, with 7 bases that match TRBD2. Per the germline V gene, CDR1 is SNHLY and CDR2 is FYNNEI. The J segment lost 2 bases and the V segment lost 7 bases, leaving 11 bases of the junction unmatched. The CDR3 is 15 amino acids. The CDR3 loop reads CASTEASGTTYEQYF. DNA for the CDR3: TGTGCCAGCACCGAGGCGAGCGGGACCACCTACGAGCAGTACTTC.

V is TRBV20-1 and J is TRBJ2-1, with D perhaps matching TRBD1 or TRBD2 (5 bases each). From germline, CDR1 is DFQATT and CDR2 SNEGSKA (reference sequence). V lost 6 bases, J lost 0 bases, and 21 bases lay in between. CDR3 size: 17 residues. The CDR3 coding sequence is TGCAGTGCGGTGGGGGTTGAGGTGGCCCACTCCTACAATGAGCAGTTCTTC. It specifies CSAVGVEVAHSYNEQFF.

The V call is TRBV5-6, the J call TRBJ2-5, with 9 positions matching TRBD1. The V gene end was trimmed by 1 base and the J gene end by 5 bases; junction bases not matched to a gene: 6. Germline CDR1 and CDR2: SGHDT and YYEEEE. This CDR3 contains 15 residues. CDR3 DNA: TGTGCCAGCAGCTTGCGACAGGGGGGTTATGAGACCCAGTACTTC. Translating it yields CASSLRQGGYETQYF.

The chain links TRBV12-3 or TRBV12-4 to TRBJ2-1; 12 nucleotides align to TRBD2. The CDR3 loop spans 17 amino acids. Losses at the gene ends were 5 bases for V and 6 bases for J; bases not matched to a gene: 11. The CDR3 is CASSLPPSGRVANEQFF. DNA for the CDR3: TGTGCCAGCAGTCTCCCCCCTAGCGGGAGGGTTGCCAATGAGCAGTTCTTC.

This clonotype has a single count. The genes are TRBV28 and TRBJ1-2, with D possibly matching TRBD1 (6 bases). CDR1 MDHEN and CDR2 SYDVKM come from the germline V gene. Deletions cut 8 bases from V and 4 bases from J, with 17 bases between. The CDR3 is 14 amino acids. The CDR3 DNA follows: TGTGCCAGCCAAGGAAGACAGGAGGTCTATGGCTACACCTTC. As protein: CASQGRQEVYGYTF.

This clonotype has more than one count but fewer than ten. The CDR3 reads CASSQDLADQETQYF. The CDR3, as DNA: TGTGCCAGCAGCCAAGATTTGGCGGATCAAGAGACCCAGTACTTC. V gene TRBV3-1 combines with J gene TRBJ2-5; no firm D call. CDR3 length: 15 amino acids. CDR1 is LGHDT, CDR2 YNNKEL, per germline (reference sequence). V dropped 0 bases and J dropped 2 bases, with 10 bases sitting between them.